This TCR beta chain was sequenced during a study of low-dose radiotherapy and immunotherapy resistance in tumors. At the level of the study: Every 2 weeks, cohort 1 got 0.5 Gy, reaching 6.5 Gy to the planning target volume.

cDNA synthesis used a TRAV/TRBV-specific primer set for both chains. TCR amplification involved about 18 PCR cycles with a constant-region primer and V-primer adapter. A single record per CDR3 protein comes from TCRdb applying MiXCR to the reads. The sample carries approximately 89,000 distinct CDR3 sequences, approximately 17% recorded once. Germline CDR1 reads MNHEY; CDR2 reads SVGEGT. CDR3 length equals 14 residues. V shed 5 bases and J 14 bases; nucleotides not matched to a gene: 11. A few counts support this clonotype. Specified time point: before trial treatment. Every donor was treated with nivolumab, ipilimumab, aspirin, low-dose cyclophosphamide and also low-dose radiotherapy.

Source: PBMCs, taken before treatment. This TCR was recovered from a male donor with prostate cancer. This chain uses TRBV6-2 or TRBV6-3 with TRBJ2-1, with 11 nucleotides matching TRBD2. CDR3 sequence: CASSVILAGGLEFF. The CDR3 DNA reads as TGTGCCAGCAGTGTTATCCTAGCGGGGGGCTTGGAGTTCTTC.